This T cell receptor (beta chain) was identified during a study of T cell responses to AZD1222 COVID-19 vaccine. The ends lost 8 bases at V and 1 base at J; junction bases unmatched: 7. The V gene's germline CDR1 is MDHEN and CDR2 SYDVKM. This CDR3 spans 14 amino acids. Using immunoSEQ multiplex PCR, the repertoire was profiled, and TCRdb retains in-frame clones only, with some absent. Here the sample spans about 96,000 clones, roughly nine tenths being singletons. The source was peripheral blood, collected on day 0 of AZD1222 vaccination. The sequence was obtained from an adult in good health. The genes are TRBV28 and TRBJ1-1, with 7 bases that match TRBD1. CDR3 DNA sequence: TGTGCCAGCCTACTCCCAGGGGGGAACACTGAAGCTTTCTTT. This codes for CASLLPGGNTEAFF.